This T cell receptor beta chain was retrieved from a study of cytomegalovirus exposure and HLA in healthy donors. Study as a whole: The roughly 110 validation repertoires were reported in a later analysis to have been generated on the same platform as the 666 first-cohort repertoires. Study-wide results and limits: Cytomegalovirus status, reportedly, was diagnosed with high specificity and sensitivity by the classifier.

This clone was detected once. Its antigen is unidentified. Generated by immunoSEQ multiplex PCR, the TCRdb table keeps only in-frame clones and is missing some. Here the sample spans approximately 150,000 clones, roughly 86% being singletons. The CDR3 is 14 residues long. From germline, CDR1 is SEHNR and CDR2 FQNEAQ (reference sequence). V was shortened by 0 bases and J by 0 bases, with 4 bases between the two germline ends. The sequence derives from a man younger than 35 in good health and CMV-seropositive. The sequenced sample was PBMCs. The J gene is TRBJ2-3, the V gene TRBV7-9, with no clear D. The CDR3 here is CASSLARSTDTQYF. DNA for the CDR3: TGTGCCAGCAGCTTAGCCAGGAGCACAGATACGCAGTATTTT.